This TCR beta chain was sequenced in a study of vaccination effects on CD4 cells after COVID-19. Antigen-specific CD4+ T cells expanded by the ViraFEST assay with viral peptide pools were then sequenced. A 10-day culture period preceded the isolation of CD4+ T cells. Nucleocapsid antibodies stayed negative before and after vaccination, showing no earlier SARS-CoV-2 infection. Only in-frame clones appear in the TCRdb table, and some are missing; sequencing was by immunoSEQ multiplex PCR. Altogether just under 75,000 clones are present, 65% to 85% being singletons, with the ten largest covering around 3.2%. With respect to this clone: Antigen specificity is unknown.

Sequenced here: CD4+ T cells from PBMCs cultured with HCoV-NL63 spike peptides, sampled before COVID-19 vaccination. The receptor comes from a human donor who received a COVID-19 vaccine.

CDR3 protein: CASSLAWGGSYEQYV. The CDR3 DNA is TGCGCCAGCAGCTTGGCCTGGGGCGGGTCATACGAGCAGTACGTC. The chain couples TRBV5-1 to TRBJ2-7; possibly TRBD1 or TRBD2 for D (5 bases each). CDR1 and CDR2 (germline): SGHRS, YFSETQ. Trimming stripped 0 bases from V and 4 bases from J, with 14 bases between. This CDR3 spans 15 amino acids.